This T cell receptor (beta chain) was sequenced during a study of blood T cell repertoires in COVID-19. Study-level background: The analysed material was cDNA or gDNA that came from T cells, B-cell-depleted T cells, or PBMCs.

Enrollees, about 18 to 100 years old, lived in 24 US areas. Participants reported their clinical history, and cohort assignment relied on those reports. As processed by the authors: Amplification of reference gene primers was used by the study to estimate nucleated cell counts. Sequenced by immunoSEQ multiplex PCR; TCRdb stores in-frame clones only, minus some. V, J and clone size reflect that table, while D and trimming were determined from the DNA. Of a few hundred thousand clones in the sample, roughly 90% were seen once. CDR3 size: 13 residues. CDR1 is GTSNPN, CDR2 SVGIG, per germline (reference sequence). V lost 0 bases to trimming and J lost 5 bases, with 7 bases between them. This clone was observed a few times.

This sequence originates from a woman under 30 who had recovered from COVID-19. This rearrangement joins TRBV30 to TRBJ1-4; D remains ambiguous. Sequenced material: PBMCs or T cells enriched from blood (not recorded which). CDR3 sequence: CAWSVSYNEKLFF. CDR3 DNA: TGTGCCTGGAGTGTATCCTACAATGAAAAACTGTTTTTT.